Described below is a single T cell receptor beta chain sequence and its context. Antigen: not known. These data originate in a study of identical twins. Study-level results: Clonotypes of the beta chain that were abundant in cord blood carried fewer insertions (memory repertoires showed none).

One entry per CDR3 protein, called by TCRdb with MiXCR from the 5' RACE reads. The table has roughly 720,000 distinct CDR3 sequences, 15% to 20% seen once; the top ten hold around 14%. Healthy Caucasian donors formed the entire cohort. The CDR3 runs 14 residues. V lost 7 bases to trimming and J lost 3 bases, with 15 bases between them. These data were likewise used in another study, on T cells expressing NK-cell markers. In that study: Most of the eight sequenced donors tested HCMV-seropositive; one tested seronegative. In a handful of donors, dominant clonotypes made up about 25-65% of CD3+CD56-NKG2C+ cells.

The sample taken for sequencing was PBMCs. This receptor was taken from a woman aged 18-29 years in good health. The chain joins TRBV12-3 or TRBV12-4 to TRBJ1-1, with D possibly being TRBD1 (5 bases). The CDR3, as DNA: TGTGCCAGCACCCACGGGGGTAGGGACACTGAAGCTTTCTTT. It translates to CASTHGGRDTEAFF.